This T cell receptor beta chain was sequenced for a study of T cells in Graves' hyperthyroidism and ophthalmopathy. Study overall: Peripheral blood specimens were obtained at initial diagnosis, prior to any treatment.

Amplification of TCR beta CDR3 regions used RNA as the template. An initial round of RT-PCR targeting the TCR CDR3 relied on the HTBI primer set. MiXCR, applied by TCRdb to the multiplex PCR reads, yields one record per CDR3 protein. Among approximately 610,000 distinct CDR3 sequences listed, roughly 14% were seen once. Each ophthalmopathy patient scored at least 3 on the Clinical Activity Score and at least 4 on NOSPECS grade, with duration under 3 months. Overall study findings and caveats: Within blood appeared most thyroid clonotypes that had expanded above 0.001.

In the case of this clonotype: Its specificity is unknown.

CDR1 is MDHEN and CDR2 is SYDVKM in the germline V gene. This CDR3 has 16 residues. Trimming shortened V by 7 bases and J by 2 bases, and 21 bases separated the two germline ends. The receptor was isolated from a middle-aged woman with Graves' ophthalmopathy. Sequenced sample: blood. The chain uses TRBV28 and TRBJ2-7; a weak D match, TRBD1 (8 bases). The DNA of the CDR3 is TGTGCCAGCAACAGGGGGGGTATCCCCCGGGCCTACGAGCAGTACTTC. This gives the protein CASNRGGIPRAYEQYF.